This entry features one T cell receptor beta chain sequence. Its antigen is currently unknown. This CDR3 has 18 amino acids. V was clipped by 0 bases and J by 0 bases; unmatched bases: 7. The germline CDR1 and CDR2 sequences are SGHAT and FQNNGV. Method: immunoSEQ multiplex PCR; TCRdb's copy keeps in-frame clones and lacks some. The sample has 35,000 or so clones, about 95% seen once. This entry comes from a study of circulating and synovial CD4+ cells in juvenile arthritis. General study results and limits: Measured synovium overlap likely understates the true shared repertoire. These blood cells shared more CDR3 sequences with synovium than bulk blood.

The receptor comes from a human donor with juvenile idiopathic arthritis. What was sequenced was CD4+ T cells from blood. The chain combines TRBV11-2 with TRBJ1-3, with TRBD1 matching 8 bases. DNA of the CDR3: TGTGCCAGCAGCTTAGATCATCAGGGGGCGAACTCTGGAAACACCATATATTTT. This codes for CASSLDHQGANSGNTIYF.